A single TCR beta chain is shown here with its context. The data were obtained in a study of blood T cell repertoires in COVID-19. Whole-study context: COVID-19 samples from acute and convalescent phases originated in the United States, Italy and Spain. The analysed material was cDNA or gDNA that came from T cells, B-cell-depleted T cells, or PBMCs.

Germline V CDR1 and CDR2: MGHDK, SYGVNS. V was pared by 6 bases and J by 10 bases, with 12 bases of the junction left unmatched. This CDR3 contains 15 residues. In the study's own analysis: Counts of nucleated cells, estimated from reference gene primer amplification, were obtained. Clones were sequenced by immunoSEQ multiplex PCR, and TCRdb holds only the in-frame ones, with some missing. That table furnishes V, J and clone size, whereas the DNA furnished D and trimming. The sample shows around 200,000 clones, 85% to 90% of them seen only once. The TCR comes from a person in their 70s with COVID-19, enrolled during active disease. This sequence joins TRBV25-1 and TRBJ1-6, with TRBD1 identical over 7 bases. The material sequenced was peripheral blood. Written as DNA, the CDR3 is TGTGCCAGCAGCGCGGGCGGGACAGTAAGGTCACCCCTCCACTTT. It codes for CASSAGGTVRSPLHF. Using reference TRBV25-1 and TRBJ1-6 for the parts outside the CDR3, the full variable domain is EADIYQTPRYLVIGTGKKITLECSQTMGHDKMYWYQQDPGMELHLIHYSYGVNSTEKGDLSSESTVSRIRTEHFPLTLESARPSHTSQYLCASSAGGTVRSPLHFGNGTRLTVT.